This T cell receptor beta chain was recorded in a study of regulatory T cells in long-lasting Graves disease. Stated time point: newly diagnosed GD, antithyroid drugs for less than 3 months. From PBMCs, RNA was extracted and then used to make the TCR library. Staff drew 8 to 9 milliliters of peripheral blood into EDTA tubes. This clonotype showed up many times. Its antigen is currently unknown. Arm-PCR of CDR3 regions and iRepertoire HTBI primers were used to build TCR beta libraries. MiXCR, applied by TCRdb to the multiplex PCR reads, yields one record per CDR3 protein. The sample gives about 240,000 distinct CDR3 sequences, 20% of which show up once; more than 11% is in the top ten. Points from the study as a whole: Persistent Graves' patients showed reduced TCR diversity versus newly diagnosed patients.

The sample in question was peripheral blood mononuclear cells (PBMCs), obtained at new diagnosis, from a patient treated with antithyroid drugs. The sequence was obtained from a female donor with Graves disease.

The CDR3 spells CSAGGGIGLPAYEQYF. The CDR3 DNA sequence: TGCAGTGCTGGGGGTGGTATAGGACTACCCGCTTACGAGCAGTACTTC. The V and J genes are TRBV20-1 and TRBJ2-7; tentatively, D is TRBD2 (6 bases). Looked up from germline, CDR1 is DFQATT and CDR2 is SNEGSKA (reference sequence). V shed 5 bases and J shed 4 bases, with 24 bases lying between them. The CDR3 runs 16 residues.